These 28 T cell receptor beta chains originate from one sample sequenced in a study of cytomegalovirus exposure and HLA in healthy donors. The PCR employed 60 Vbeta primers together with 13 Jbeta primers. Profiled with immunoSEQ multiplex PCR; TCRdb holds only in-frame clones, not every one. There are around 130,000 clones in the sample; roughly 88% occur only once, and approximately 1.7% lies in the top ten. The sample consisted of PBMCs. All receptors derive from a boy aged 10-17 years in good health and CMV-seronegative.

The chain recombines TRBV4-3 with TRBJ1-2, with TRBD1 identical over 7 bases. The CDR3 is 13 residues long. CDR1 is LGHNA, CDR2 YSLEER, per germline. Germline trimming cut 4 bases from V and 7 bases from J; bases unmatched to any gene: 6. CDR3 DNA: TGCGCCAGCAGCCGTGACAGGGACGGTGGCTACACCTTC. It codes for CASSRDRDGGYTF.

Worth noting for this clone: A read error may produce the germline difference seen at one junction end. The rearrangement joins TRBV7-7 to TRBJ2-5, with D possibly matching TRBD2 (6 bases). The CDR3 runs to 12 residues. The germline gives CDR1 SSHAT, CDR2 FNYEAQ (reference sequence). CDR3 sequence reads: CASSDRGGQQYF. DNA for the CDR3: TGTGCTAGCAGCGATAGAGGAGGGCAGCAGTACTTC.

In DNA, the CDR3 is TGTGCCAGCGGGGGTCGGGAGTACAATGAGCAGTTCTTC. Protein sequence: CASGGREYNEQFF. The chain joins TRBV6-6 to TRBJ2-1, with D perhaps TRBD2 (6 bases). CDR1 and CDR2 (germline): MNHNY, SVGAGI (reference sequence). Between the trimmed V and J ends, which lost 8 bases and 4 bases, there was a span of 12 bases. This CDR3 region has 13 residues.

V usage is TRBV5-1 and J usage is TRBJ2-1; 8 bases match TRBD1. CDR3 length: 17 amino acids. The V segment lost 4 bases and the J segment 7 bases; nucleotides outside the gene matches: 16. Germline values: CDR1 SGHRS, CDR2 YFSETQ. CDR3 in DNA: TGCGCCAGCAGCACCAGATCCGTGCAGGGGGCTTTAAATGAGCAGTTCTTC. Protein sequence: CASSTRSVQGALNEQFF.

The CDR3 DNA reads TGCGCCAGCAGCCAAGTAGAGGGCCCCAACACCATATATTTT. Its protein product is CASSQVEGPNTIYF. V and J are TRBV4-3 and TRBJ1-3; D remains unclear. The CDR3 is 14 residues long. V was shortened by 1 base and J by 7 bases, with 11 bases between the two germline ends. The germline gives CDR1 LGHNA, CDR2 YSLEER.

This clone was counted once. The CDR3 nucleotides are TGTGCCACCAGCAGAGACCCCAAGTCGAGGGGGGAGCTGTTTTTT. The encoded protein is CATSRDPKSRGELFF. This chain joins TRBV15 and TRBJ2-2; D remains unclear. The CDR3 totals 15 residues. The V gene lost 0 bases and the J gene lost 8 bases, with 13 bases spanning the gap. Germline CDR1 and CDR2: LNHNV and YYDKDF (reference sequence).

This chain connects TRBV16 to TRBJ2-1, with a weak D call TRBD1 (6 bases). The V end lost 3 bases, the J end lost 6 bases, and 15 bases lay between the germline ends. There are 15 residues in the CDR3. Looked up from germline, CDR1 is KGHSY and CDR2 is FQNENV. CDR3 amino acids: CASSHSGMGANEQFF. The CDR3 nucleotides are TGTGCCAGCAGCCACTCAGGTATGGGGGCCAATGAGCAGTTCTTC.

The genes are TRBV25-1 and TRBJ2-2; TRBD1 matches at 11 bases. Trimming cost V 4 bases and J 4 bases; bases outside gene matches: 8. This CDR3 comprises 17 residues. Germline V gene sequence: CDR1 MGHDK, CDR2 SYGVNS. CDR3 DNA: TGTGCCAGCAGTGGTCACCCCGGGACAGGGGGCACCGGGGAGCTGTTTTTT. Translating gives CASSGHPGTGGTGELFF.

This clone has only one observation. This chain connects TRBV6-6 to TRBJ2-7; 8 bases line up with TRBD2. The J segment lost 7 bases and the V segment lost 4 bases, leaving 6 bases of the junction unmatched. The CDR3 spans 13 residues. Germline assignment: CDR1 MNHNY and CDR2 SVGAGI (reference sequence). CDR3 protein: CASSSHPGGEQYF. CDR3 nucleotide sequence: TGTGCCAGCAGTTCTCACCCGGGGGGGGAGCAGTACTTC.

This clone was counted a few times. This chain joins TRBV4-3 and TRBJ1-2, with 9 positions matching TRBD1. The CDR3 extends over 14 amino acids. After removal of 3 bases from V and 8 bases from J, the junction contained 7 bases not matched to a gene. CDR1 is LGHNA, CDR2 YSLEER, per germline. CDR3 in DNA: TGCGCCAGCAGCCATCAACAGGGGACAGGGGGCTACACCTTC. This translates into CASSHQQGTGGYTF.

The rearrangement links TRBV7-9 to TRBJ2-1; possible D gene TRBD2, 6 bases. V shed 5 bases and J shed 10 bases, with 6 bases lying between them. The CDR3 sequence is 10 residues long. The germline CDR1 and CDR2 sequences are SEHNR and FQNEAQ (reference sequence). Here the CDR3 DNA reads TGTGCCAGCAGCGGGGGGGAGCAGTTCTTC. Amino acid sequence: CASSGGEQFF.

The J gene is TRBJ2-3, the V gene TRBV7-6; D is perhaps TRBD2 (6 bases). Looked up from germline, CDR1 is SGHVS and CDR2 is FNYEAQ. V lost 2 bases and J lost 2, with 23 bases in between. This CDR3 comprises 19 residues. The CDR3 bases are TGTGCCAGCAGCTTAATCCCGGGCGGAACCCCGGGGGACACAGATACGCAGTATTTT. Translation gives CASSLIPGGTPGDTDTQYF.

The V gene is TRBV29-1, the J gene TRBJ2-3; 12 bases agree with TRBD1. V was pared by 6 bases and J by 0 bases, with 7 bases of the junction left unmatched. CDR1 is SQVTM and CDR2 is ANQGSEA in the germline V gene. The CDR3 totals 16 residues. CDR3 nucleotide sequence: TGCAGCGTAGCCGGGACAGGGGGCGAAAGCACAGATACGCAGTATTTT. It yields the protein CSVAGTGGESTDTQYF.

Here the CDR3 reads CASSLLAGGYNEQFF. CDR3 coding DNA: TGTGCCAGCAGTCTACTAGCGGGGGGTTACAATGAGCAGTTCTTC. The chain links TRBV6-5 to TRBJ2-1, with 12 bases that match TRBD2. The CDR3 has 15 amino acids. Germline V gene data show CDR1 as MNHEY and CDR2 as SVGAGI. Trimming removed 5 bases from V and 4 bases from J; junction bases left unmatched: 3.

The V and J genes are TRBV30 and TRBJ2-7, with 10 bases fitting TRBD2. The V gene's germline CDR1 is GTSNPN and CDR2 SVGIG (reference sequence). The V gene end was trimmed by 0 bases and the J gene end by 4 bases; junction bases not matched to a gene: 6. This CDR3 region has 15 residues. CDR3 DNA sequence: TGTGCCTGGAGTGTAGCTAGCGGGAGATCTTACGAGCAGTACTTC. It is translated as CAWSVASGRSYEQYF.

The rearrangement uses TRBV6-5 and TRBJ1-3; 7 nucleotides agree with TRBD1. J was trimmed by 4 bases and V by 2 bases; bases with no gene match: 2. Germline CDR1 and CDR2: MNHEY and SVGAGI. CDR3 length: 14 amino acids. Here the CDR3 DNA reads TGTGCCAGCAGTTACAGGGGGCAGGGAAACACCATATATTTT. It specifies CASSYRGQGNTIYF.

This chain joins TRBV27 and TRBJ2-7; 11 nucleotides match TRBD1. The CDR3 sequence is 14 residues long. Trimming cost V 3 bases and J 3 bases; bases outside gene matches: 1. Germline-derived CDR1 and CDR2 are MNHEY and SMNVEV (reference sequence). The CDR3 sequence: CASSFGTGGYEQYF. CDR3 nucleotides: TGTGCCAGCAGTTTTGGGACAGGGGGCTACGAGCAGTACTTC.

The chain couples TRBV4-1 to TRBJ2-2; D is unresolved. Trimming shortened V by 4 bases and J by 6 bases, and 6 bases separated the two germline ends. The CDR3 contains 12 residues. Germline assignment: CDR1 MGHRA and CDR2 YSYEKL. This CDR3 is CASSLGSGELFF. The CDR3 DNA sequence: TGCGCCAGCAGCCTCGGGTCCGGGGAGCTGTTTTTT.

This clone showed up just once. V gene TRBV25-1 combines with J gene TRBJ1-2; TRBD1 matches at 12 bases. Germline assignment: CDR1 MGHDK and CDR2 SYGVNS. V lost 7 bases to trimming and J lost 6 bases; unmatched junction nucleotides: 12. The CDR3 is made up of 16 amino acids. DNA for the CDR3: TGTGCCAGCACCCCGGGACAGGGGGCGAAATATCATGGCTACACCTTC. Protein sequence: CASTPGQGAKYHGYTF.

V is TRBV7-2 and J is TRBJ1-5; a weak D match, TRBD1 (5 bases). Germline CDR1 reads SGHTA; CDR2 reads FQGNSA. V was pared by 4 bases and J by 15 bases, with 13 bases between. CDR3 length: 11 residues. The CDR3 loop is CASSSISQGHF. The CDR3 DNA reads TGTGCCAGCAGCTCTATCAGCCAGGGGCATTTT.

V usage is TRBV1 and J usage is TRBJ2-3; the table assigns TRBD2, which was not confirmed against the DNA. TRBV1 is listed as a pseudogene. The CDR3 covers 18 residues. Here the CDR3 reads CTSRGLAGGPGKTDTQYF. In DNA, the CDR3 is TGCACCAGCAGGGGACTAGCGGGGGGGCCGGGGAAGACAGATACGCAGTATTTT.

This chain joins TRBV5-1 and TRBJ2-1, with 11 bases matching TRBD2. The V gene end was trimmed by 3 bases and the J gene end by 7 bases; junction bases not matched to a gene: 6. The V gene's germline CDR1 is SGHRS and CDR2 YFSETQ. CDR3 length: 15 amino acids. This CDR3 is CASSSTSGGSNEQFF. CDR3 DNA: TGCGCCAGCAGCTCAACTAGCGGGGGCTCAAATGAGCAGTTCTTC.

The gene calls are TRBV6-6 and TRBJ1-2; D is perhaps TRBD1 (6 bases). The ends were cut back, 7 bases at V and 0 bases at J, with 18 bases in the middle. Germline-derived CDR1 and CDR2 are MNHNY and SVGAGI (reference sequence). This CDR3 is 16 amino acids long. For the CDR3, the DNA is TGTGCCAGCACCGTCGGACCAGGGGACCCTAACTATGGCTACACCTTC. The encoded protein is CASTVGPGDPNYGYTF.

The chain couples TRBV7-2 to TRBJ2-2; 8 nucleotides align to TRBD1. CDR1 is SGHTA and CDR2 is FQGNSA in the germline V gene. Trimming cost V 1 base and J 3 bases; bases outside gene matches: 1. The CDR3 totals 15 residues. This CDR3 is CASSLGTGYTGELFF. The CDR3 DNA sequence: TGTGCCAGCAGCTTAGGGACAGGGTACACCGGGGAGCTGTTTTTT.

The V call is TRBV7-2, the J call TRBJ2-1, with 8 nucleotides matching TRBD1. V shed 2 bases, J shed 10 bases, and the junction held 16 bases outside the gene matches. Germline lookup yields CDR1 SGHTA and CDR2 FQGNSA. The CDR3 sequence is 17 residues long. The CDR3 DNA is TGTGCCAGCAGCTTACATCCAGGGGGCGGTTTAGCCGAAGAGCAGTTCTTC. Translated, it gives CASSLHPGGGLAEEQFF. Full variable domain (rest looked up from reference TRBV7-2 and TRBJ2-1): GAGVSQSPSNKVTEKGKDVELRCDPISGHTALYWYRQSLGQGLEFLIYFQGNSAPDKSGLPSDRFSAERTGGSVSTLTIQRTQQEDSAVYLCASSLHPGGGLAEEQFFGPGTRLTVL.

This clone turned up a few times. This rearrangement joins TRBV5-6 to TRBJ1-1; maybe TRBD1 (5 bases). V gave up 0 bases and J gave up 1 base, with 10 bases separating them. Per the germline V gene, CDR1 is SGHDT and CDR2 is YYEEEE. This CDR3 contains 15 residues. CDR3 loop: CASSLVRGKNTEAFF. Written as DNA, the CDR3 is TGTGCCAGCAGCTTGGTTAGGGGTAAGAACACTGAAGCTTTCTTT. Filled out from reference TRBV5-6 and TRBJ1-1, the complete variable domain reads DAGVTQSPTHLIKTRGQQVTLRCSPKSGHDTVSWYQQALGQGPQFIFQYYEEEERQRGNFPDRFSGHQFPNYSSELNVNALLLGDSALYLCASSLVRGKNTEAFFGQGTRLTVV.

The chain combines TRBV4-2 with TRBJ1-5; the D is unclear. The CDR3 is 13 residues long. CDR1 LGHNA and CDR2 YNFKEQ come from the germline V gene. The V end lost 1 base, the J end lost 5 bases, and 6 bases lay between the germline ends. The CDR3 spells CASSQGRDQPQHF. CDR3 nucleotides: TGTGCCAGCAGCCAAGGTCGGGATCAGCCCCAGCATTTT.

DNA for the CDR3: TGTGCCAGCAGCTTCGCGGGGGGGCTTCTGTCCGGGGAGCTGTTTTTT. It encodes CASSFAGGLLSGELFF. The chain carries TRBV5-6 and TRBJ2-2; 9 bases match TRBD2. The CDR3 sequence is 16 residues long. Per the germline V gene, CDR1 is SGHDT and CDR2 is YYEEEE. V gave up 2 bases and J gave up 6 bases; unmatched junction bases: 8.